This TCR beta chain was retrieved from a study of blood T cell repertoires in COVID-19. CDR1 MNHEY and CDR2 SVGAGI come from the germline V gene. V was shortened by 5 bases and J by 4 bases, with 9 bases between the two germline ends. The CDR3 length is 13 residues. Sequenced by immunoSEQ multiplex PCR; TCRdb stores in-frame clones only, minus some. This sample carries 200,000 or so clones, 85% of them seen once, and the ten largest clones take 0.95%. The receptor was derived from a man aged 55 to 70 with COVID-19, enrolled during active disease. The chain joins TRBV6-5 to TRBJ1-5; the D is unclear. The sequencing sample was made of peripheral blood. CDR3 nucleotides: TGTGCCAGCAGTATACAACAAAATCAGCCCCAGCATTTT. Translation gives CASSIQQNQPQHF.